The clone carrying this TCR beta chain was counted once. The germline V and J ends were trimmed by 4 bases and 5 bases, with 12 bases remaining between them. Germline values: CDR1 SQVTM, CDR2 ANQGSEA. The CDR3 is made up of 12 amino acids. The sample originates from a study of control samples from healthy donors and cancer patients. Generated by immunoSEQ multiplex PCR, the TCRdb table keeps only in-frame clones and is missing some. The sample lists tens of thousands of clones, approximately 86% occurring once. The clonotype originates from a man aged 25 to 45 in good health. V usage is TRBV29-1 and J usage is TRBJ2-7; possibly TRBD1 for D (6 bases). Sequences were obtained from blood. The CDR3 spells CSVGPNRDEQYF. In DNA form, the CDR3 reads TGCAGCGTTGGCCCCAACAGGGACGAGCAGTACTTC.